The clone carrying this T cell receptor beta chain came up once. Its antigen is still unknown. Here the CDR3 omits its conserved ending phenylalanine or tryptophan, so a read error is the likely source. It was ten milliliters of peripheral blood that were drawn from each donor. Each sample used at least 6.5 million PBMCs. The source of the sample is a study of blood T cells in healthy people across ages. Study-wide points: Possibly, changes in expanded clonotypes were confounded because donor CMV status was unknown.

CDR1 and CDR2 (germline): DFQATT, SNEGSKA (reference sequence). The CDR3 totals 15 residues. Then a second PCR, running about 6 to 11 cycles, was carried out with a sample-barcoded 5' primer and a J-beta primer mix. Each CDR3 protein is one row after TCRdb ran MiXCR on the 5' RACE reads. The sample has around 1.7 million distinct CDR3 sequences, over 25% seen once. The V and J genes are TRBV20-1 and TRBJ2-5; 7 nucleotides agree with TRBD2. The J call is uncertain, as TRBJ2-7 better fits the DNA end. The sample comprised blood. This TCR was sampled from a woman aged 25 to 39 in good health. In DNA, the CDR3 is TGCAGTGCTAGGCCCCGGGACTACTCATTCTACGAGCAGTACTGC. Amino acids: CSARPRDYSFYEQYC.